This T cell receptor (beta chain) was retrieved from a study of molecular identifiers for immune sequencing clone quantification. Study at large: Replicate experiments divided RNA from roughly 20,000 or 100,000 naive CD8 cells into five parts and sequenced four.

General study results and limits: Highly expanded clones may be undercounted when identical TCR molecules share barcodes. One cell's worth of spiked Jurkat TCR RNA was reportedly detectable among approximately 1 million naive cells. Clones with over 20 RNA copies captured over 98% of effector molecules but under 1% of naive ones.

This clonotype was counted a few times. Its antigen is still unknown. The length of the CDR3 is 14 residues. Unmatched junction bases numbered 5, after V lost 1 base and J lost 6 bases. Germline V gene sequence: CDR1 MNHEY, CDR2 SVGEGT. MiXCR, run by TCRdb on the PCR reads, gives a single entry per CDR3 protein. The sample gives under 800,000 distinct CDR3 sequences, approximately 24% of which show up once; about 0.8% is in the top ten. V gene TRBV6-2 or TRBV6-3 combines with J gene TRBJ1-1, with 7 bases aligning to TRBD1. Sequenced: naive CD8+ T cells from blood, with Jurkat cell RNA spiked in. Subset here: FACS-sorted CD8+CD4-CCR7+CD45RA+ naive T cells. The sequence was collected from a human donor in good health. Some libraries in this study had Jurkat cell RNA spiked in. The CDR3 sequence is CASSYLGQTAEAFF. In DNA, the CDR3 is TGTGCCAGCAGTTACTTGGGACAGACGGCTGAAGCTTTCTTT.